This TCR beta chain originates from a study of cytomegalovirus exposure and HLA in healthy donors. Regarding the study as a whole: Researchers catalogued about 150 TCR beta chains as cytomegalovirus-associated. Later analysis identified a missense DCLRE1C variant that was linked to TCR beta V- and J-gene trimming. Reports state that TCR beta sequences accurately predicted most subjects' HLA-A and HLA-B alleles.

Comments on this clone: Its antigen is undetermined.

Trimming shortened V by 10 bases and J by 4 bases, and 13 bases separated the two germline ends. The CDR3 is 13 amino acids. PCR employed 60 Vbeta and 13 Jbeta primers. Method: immunoSEQ multiplex PCR; TCRdb's copy keeps in-frame clones and lacks some. Of fewer than 140,000 clones listed, approximately 80% are singletons. The sample consisted of PBMCs. J is TRBJ1-4 and V is TRBV23-1; D call uncertain. TRBV23-1 is identified as an open reading frame with a role that is uncertain. The clonotype originates from a man between 50 and 59 years old in good health and CMV-seronegative. As DNA, the CDR3 is TGCGCCACCTCAGGATTCTATAATGAAAAACTGTTTTTT. The encoded protein is CATSGFYNEKLFF.